Listed here are 27 T cell receptor beta chains from one sample, sequenced in a study of response to subunit inactivated influenza vaccine. TCRdb called the RT-PCR reads again in MiXCR, with one record for every CDR3 protein. The sample consists of under 200,000 distinct CDR3 sequences, 9.5% to 15% of them appearing once. This same sample was also taken into another study, of T cells expressing NK-cell markers. That source reports: cDNA encoding TCR beta was synthesized via 5'RACE template switching incorporating UMIs.

The starting material was CD8+ T cells sorted from PBMCs, obtained 11 to 12 days after vaccination. The receptor set was obtained from a man aged 45-65 years who received an inactivated influenza vaccine.

There are a few counts of this clonotype. The CDR3 here is CASTPRGEPYYGYTF. The CDR3 DNA sequence: TGTGCCAGCACTCCCCGGGGAGAACCTTACTATGGCTACACCTTC. The chain links TRBV6-2 or TRBV6-3 to TRBJ1-2; D not certain. This CDR3 is 15 amino acids long. Germline V gene lookup returns CDR1 MNHEY and CDR2 SVGEGT. V was trimmed by 7 bases and J by 3 bases, leaving 18 bases between them.

This clonotype was picked up many times. The chain has TRBV9 and TRBJ2-5, with 7 bases that match TRBD2. Germline V gene lookup returns CDR1 SGDLS and CDR2 YYNGEE. This CDR3 region has 15 residues. Trimming at V came to 4 bases and at J to 1 base, leaving 7 bases not matched to a gene. Here the CDR3 DNA reads TGTGCCAGCAGCATATCAGCGGGGCTCCAAGAGACCCAGTACTTC. Its translation is CASSISAGLQETQYF.

This clonotype was counted only a few times. This chain links TRBV10-3 with TRBJ1-2; 8 positions agree with TRBD1. In germline, CDR1 is ENHRY, CDR2 SYGVKD. V lost 8 bases to trimming and J lost 4 bases; unmatched junction nucleotides: 9. The length of the CDR3 is 14 residues. The CDR3 loop reads CAIGGQGVLYGYTF. The CDR3 nucleotides read TGTGCCATCGGCGGACAGGGAGTTCTCTATGGCTACACCTTC.

The chain uses TRBV15 and TRBJ2-5; 10 nucleotides align to TRBD2. The CDR3 totals 17 residues. With V trimmed by 3 bases and J by 4 bases, 11 bases remained unmatched. Per the germline V gene, CDR1 is LNHNV and CDR2 is YYDKDF (reference sequence). CDR3 residues: CATSSPVSGGLRETQYF. CDR3 in DNA: TGTGCCACCAGCAGCCCCGTTAGCGGGGGGTTACGAGAGACCCAGTACTTC.

This clonotype was picked up one time. Mismatch with germline at one junction end may stem from a read error. The chain links TRBV20-1 to TRBJ2-1; 11 bases fit TRBD2. Germline lookup yields CDR1 DFQATT and CDR2 SNEGSKA (reference sequence). The CDR3 sequence is 17 residues long. The DNA for the CDR3 is TGCTGTGCTAGAGATATAGCGGGGGGGTTACTTTACAATGAGCAGTTCTTC. This codes for CCARDIAGGLLYNEQFF.

The V gene is TRBV27, the J gene TRBJ2-7; 9 bases are a match to TRBD2. The length of the CDR3 is 13 residues. CDR1 and CDR2 (germline): MNHEY, SMNVEV (reference sequence). The ends lost 5 bases at V and 6 bases at J; junction bases unmatched: 5. The CDR3 DNA is TGTGCCAGCAGTATGGGACTAGCCACCGAGCAGTACTTC. Its translation is CASSMGLATEQYF.

This chain joins TRBV28 and TRBJ1-5, with 9 nucleotides matching TRBD1. V was pared by 6 bases and J by 6 bases, with 12 bases of the junction left unmatched. This CDR3 is 16 amino acids long. CDR1 MDHEN and CDR2 SYDVKM come from the germline V gene. The CDR3 loop is CASSLRGQGMGQPQHF. DNA for the CDR3: TGTGCCAGCAGCTTAAGAGGACAGGGGATGGGTCAGCCCCAGCATTTT.

This clonotype was counted a few times. The chain combines TRBV9 with TRBJ2-1; 13 bases line up with TRBD2. Losses at the gene ends were 3 bases for V and 7 bases for J; bases not matched to a gene: 10. The CDR3 length is 17 residues. Germline CDR1 SGDLS, CDR2 YYNGEE. CDR3 in amino acids: CASSEGGGTSGTNEQFF. Here the CDR3 DNA reads TGTGCCAGCAGCGAGGGAGGAGGGACTAGCGGGACGAATGAGCAGTTCTTC.

This clonotype was seen only once. A read error may account for a junction end that differs from germline. V gene TRBV27 combines with J gene TRBJ2-1, with D perhaps TRBD1 (6 bases). Per germline, CDR1 MNHEY and CDR2 SMNVEV (reference sequence). The CDR3 is made up of 16 amino acids. In DNA form, the CDR3 reads TGTGCCAGCAGTCAAACAGGGTTTGGGACCTACAATGAGCAGATCTTC. Protein product: CASSQTGFGTYNEQIF.

The rearrangement joins TRBV10-2 to TRBJ2-7; no clear D gene. Germline values: CDR1 WSHSY, CDR2 SAAADI. The CDR3 has 13 residues. V shed 0 bases and J shed 11 bases, with 14 bases lying between them. CDR3 DNA sequence: TGCGCCAGCAGTGAGTCTGGCTCTCTGGTTAAGTACTTC. Amino acid sequence: CASSESGSLVKYF.

This clonotype was seen at least ten times. The chain is built from TRBV24-1 and TRBJ2-2; 10 bases align to TRBD1. Germline-derived CDR1 and CDR2 are KGHDR and SFDVKD. V lost 4 bases to trimming and J lost 3 bases; unmatched junction nucleotides: 7. The CDR3 is made up of 17 amino acids. The CDR3 protein is CATSDSDRGRDTGELFF. The CDR3 DNA is TGTGCCACCAGTGACAGCGACAGGGGGCGCGACACCGGGGAGCTGTTTTTT.

The chain recombines TRBV4-3 with TRBJ1-2; tentative D call: TRBD1 (5 bases). Between the trimmed V and J ends, which lost 0 bases and 8 bases, there was a span of 19 bases. This CDR3 comprises 16 residues. Germline-derived CDR1 and CDR2 are LGHNA and YSLEER. The CDR3 sequence is CASSQEGVALLEGYTF. In DNA, the CDR3 is TGCGCCAGCAGCCAAGAAGGGGTGGCATTACTTGAGGGCTACACCTTC.

Only a few counts were recorded for this clonotype. The rearrangement joins TRBV4-3 to TRBJ1-4; D gene ambiguous. The V gene's germline CDR1 is LGHNA and CDR2 YSLEER. Trimming pared 3 bases from V and 7 bases from J, leaving 12 bases between. The CDR3 covers 14 residues. CDR3 sequence (DNA): TGCGCCAGCAGCCACGACGGTATCGGTGAAAAACTGTTTTTT. It encodes CASSHDGIGEKLFF.

Turning to this clonotype: The junction differs from germline at one of its ends, possibly a read error. The genes are TRBV4-3 and TRBJ1-2; the match to TRBD1 covers 8 bases. CDR1 is LGHNA and CDR2 is YSLEER in the germline V gene. This CDR3 comprises 15 residues. CDR3 loop: CASSHIQTGDYGYTF. CDR3 nucleotide sequence: TGCGCCAGTAGCCACATCCAGACAGGGGATTATGGCTACACCTTC.

The CDR3 region has the DNA TGCAGCAGCCTTGGGGGGGGCAGTTACAATGAGCAGTTCTTC. This sequence encodes CSSLGGGSYNEQFF. V is TRBV29-1 and J is TRBJ2-1, with D perhaps TRBD2 (7 bases). Per germline, CDR1 SQVTM and CDR2 ANQGSEA. The CDR3 has 14 residues. Trimming took 8 bases from V and 4 from J, leaving 18 bases between them.

There are a few counts of this clonotype. This chain uses TRBV11-2 with TRBJ2-5; no clear D gene. The V gene lost 0 bases and the J gene lost 2 bases, with 7 bases spanning the gap. Germline CDR1 and CDR2: SGHAT and FQNNGV. The CDR3 extends over 14 amino acids. The chain's CDR3 is CASSLDRIQETQYF. CDR3 nucleotides: TGTGCCAGCAGCTTAGATCGCATTCAAGAGACCCAGTACTTC.

The chain employs TRBV6-2 or TRBV6-3 and TRBJ2-1, with D perhaps TRBD2 (7 bases). The ends were cut back, 8 bases at V and 2 bases at J, with 13 bases in the middle. Germline CDR1 reads MNHEY; CDR2 reads SVGEGT. The CDR3 has 14 residues. CDR3 DNA: TGTGCCAGCCTGGGAGGGGGGGCCTACAATGAGCAGTTCTTC. Its translation is CASLGGGAYNEQFF.

This clonotype has a handful of counts. V is TRBV27 and J is TRBJ1-5; no firm D call. This CDR3 contains 13 residues. Germline V lookup: CDR1 MNHEY, CDR2 SMNVEV (reference sequence). The V end was cut by 9 bases, the J end by 0 bases, with 9 bases between. Here the CDR3 reads CASRRNSNQPQHF. DNA for the CDR3: TGTGCCAGTAGACGGAATAGCAATCAGCCCCAGCATTTT.

This clonotype was detected many times. The V gene is TRBV20-1, the J gene TRBJ2-7, with 8 bases lining up with TRBD1. The ends lost 3 bases at V and 3 bases at J; junction bases unmatched: 13. The CDR3 loop spans 16 amino acids. CDR1 DFQATT and CDR2 SNEGSKA come from the germline V gene (reference sequence). In nucleotides, the CDR3 is TGCAGTGCTAGGCCCCTCCGGACAGGGTCCATCTACGAGCAGTACTTC. Translated, it gives CSARPLRTGSIYEQYF.

There are a few counts of this clonotype. The DNA for the CDR3 is TGCGCCAGCAGCACCCATCCCGGGAACGAAAATCAGCCCCAGCATTTT. Translating it yields CASSTHPGNENQPQHF. The chain joins TRBV4-1 to TRBJ1-5; D is unresolved. In germline, CDR1 is MGHRA, CDR2 YSYEKL. The germline V and J ends were trimmed by 5 bases and 4 bases, with 18 bases remaining between them. This CDR3 comprises 16 residues.

CDR3 sequence (DNA): TGCGCCAGCAGTGGCCAGGGGGAATGGTACGAGCAGTACTTC. It yields the protein CASSGQGEWYEQYF. The chain couples TRBV5-1 to TRBJ2-7; 7 bases fit TRBD1. The ends lost 5 bases at V and 4 bases at J; junction bases unmatched: 9. The CDR3 loop spans 14 amino acids. Germline CDR1 is SGHRS and CDR2 is YFSETQ.

Many counts were recorded for this clonotype. The rearrangement uses TRBV9 and TRBJ2-6, with D unclear. Trimming took off 4 bases at V and 3 bases at J, with 11 bases between the two ends. Germline CDR1 is SGDLS and CDR2 is YYNGEE. CDR3 length: 15 residues. The CDR3 sequence: CASSPSPSGANVLTF. The CDR3 DNA is TGTGCCAGCAGCCCTAGTCCGAGTGGGGCCAACGTCCTGACTTTC.

Only a few counts were recorded for this clonotype. V is TRBV13 and J is TRBJ2-5, with 10 positions matching TRBD1. V shed 5 bases and J 7 bases; nucleotides not matched to a gene: 19. The CDR3 runs to 18 residues. The germline V gene has CDR1 PRHDT and CDR2 FYEKMQ (reference sequence). DNA for the CDR3: TGTGCCAGCAGCGTAACACCCGGGACAGGGGTTAGTGGGGGGACCCAGTACTTC. This codes for CASSVTPGTGVSGGTQYF.

This chain links TRBV30 with TRBJ2-7; D unresolved. Trimming took 3 bases from V and 3 from J, leaving 9 bases between them. This CDR3 has 12 residues. The V gene's germline CDR1 is GTSNPN and CDR2 SVGIG (reference sequence). CDR3: CAWRSTNYEQYF. The DNA of the CDR3 is TGTGCCTGGAGAAGCACAAACTACGAGCAGTACTTC.

Points on this clonotype: A single base separates this from a much larger clone, so it may be a read error. This chain joins TRBV29-1 and TRBJ1-5; TRBD1 is a possible D gene (6 bases). This CDR3 is 14 amino acids long. Germline CDR1 is SQVTM and CDR2 is ANQGSEA. V gave up 7 bases and J gave up 3 bases, with 16 bases separating them. This CDR3 reads CSDGLGTHNQPQHF. CDR3 nucleotide sequence: TGCAGCGATGGCCTAGGGACACACAATCAGCCCCAGCATTTT.

The V and J genes are TRBV15 and TRBJ2-1; 7 positions agree with TRBD1. Germline lookup yields CDR1 LNHNV and CDR2 YYDKDF (reference sequence). The CDR3 sequence is 15 residues long. The V and J ends lost 2 bases and 6 bases, in that order; junction bases with no gene match: 7. This chain's CDR3 is CATSRSTTGLNEQFF. The CDR3 DNA follows: TGTGCCACCAGCAGATCTACGACAGGGCTCAATGAGCAGTTCTTC.

This clonotype was seen more than once but under ten times. The chain carries TRBV27 and TRBJ2-3; D possibly corresponds to TRBD2 (6 bases). This CDR3 spans 14 amino acids. Germline CDR1 is MNHEY and CDR2 is SMNVEV (reference sequence). Deletions cut 6 bases from V and 4 bases from J, with 14 bases between. Written as DNA, the CDR3 is TGTGCCAGCAGCCCGATCGGGGGTCCAGATACGCAGTATTTT. Translation: CASSPIGGPDTQYF.